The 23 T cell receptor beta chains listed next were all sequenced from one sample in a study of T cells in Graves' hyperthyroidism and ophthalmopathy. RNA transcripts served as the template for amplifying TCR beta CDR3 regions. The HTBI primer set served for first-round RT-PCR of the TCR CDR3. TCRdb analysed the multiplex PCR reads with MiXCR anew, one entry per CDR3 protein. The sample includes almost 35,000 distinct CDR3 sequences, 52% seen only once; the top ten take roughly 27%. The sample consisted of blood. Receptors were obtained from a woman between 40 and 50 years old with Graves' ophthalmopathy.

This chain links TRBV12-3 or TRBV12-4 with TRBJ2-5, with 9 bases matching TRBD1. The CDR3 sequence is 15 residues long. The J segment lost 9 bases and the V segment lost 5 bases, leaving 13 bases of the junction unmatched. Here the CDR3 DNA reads TGTGCCAGCAGTGGGGACAGGGTAGGCAATCAGCCCCAGTACTTC. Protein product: CASSGDRVGNQPQYF.

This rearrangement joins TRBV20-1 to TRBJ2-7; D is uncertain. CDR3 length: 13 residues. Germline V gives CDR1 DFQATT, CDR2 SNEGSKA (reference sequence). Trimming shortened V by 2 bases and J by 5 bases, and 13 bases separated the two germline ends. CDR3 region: CSARPPGGHEQYF. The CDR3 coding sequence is TGCAGTGCTAGACCCCCGGGTGGCCACGAGCAGTACTTC.

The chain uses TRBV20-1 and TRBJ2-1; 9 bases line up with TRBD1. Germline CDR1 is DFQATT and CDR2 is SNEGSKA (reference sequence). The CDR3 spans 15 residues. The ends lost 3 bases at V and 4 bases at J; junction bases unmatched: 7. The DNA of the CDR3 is TGCAGTGCTAGTGGGGGGGACAGGGCGTACAATGAGCAGTTCTTC. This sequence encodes CSASGGDRAYNEQFF.

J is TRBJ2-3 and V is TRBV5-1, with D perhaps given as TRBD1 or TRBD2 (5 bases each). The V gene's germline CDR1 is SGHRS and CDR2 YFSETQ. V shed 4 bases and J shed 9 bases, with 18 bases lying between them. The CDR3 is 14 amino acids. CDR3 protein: CASSIRDASATQYF. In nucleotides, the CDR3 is TGCGCCAGCAGCATCCGGGACGCATCCGCGACGCAGTATTTT.

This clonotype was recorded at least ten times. CDR3 sequence (DNA): TGCGCCAGCAGCCAAGATCTAGGGAACTACAATGAGCAGTTCTTC. Amino acid sequence: CASSQDLGNYNEQFF. The rearrangement uses TRBV4-3 and TRBJ2-1; D remains ambiguous. V gave up 0 bases and J gave up 3 bases, with 9 bases separating them. The CDR3 loop spans 15 amino acids. Germline values: CDR1 LGHNA, CDR2 YSLEER.

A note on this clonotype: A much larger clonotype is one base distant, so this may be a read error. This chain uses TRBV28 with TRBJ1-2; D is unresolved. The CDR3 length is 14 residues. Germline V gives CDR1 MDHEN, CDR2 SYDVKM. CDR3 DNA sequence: TGTGCCAACAGTTTACCGGGTCGGACCTATGGCTACACCTTC. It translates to CANSLPGRTYGYTF.

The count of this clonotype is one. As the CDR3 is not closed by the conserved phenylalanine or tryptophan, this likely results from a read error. The DNA of the CDR3 is TGTGCCAGCAGTCTCATGGGAGGGGCGAATGAAAAACTGTTTTCT. It is translated as CASSLMGGANEKLFS. The chain joins TRBV6-5 to TRBJ1-4, with D perhaps matching TRBD1 (5 bases). This CDR3 has 15 residues. CDR1 and CDR2 (germline): MNHEY, SVGAGI. V lost 5 bases and J 5 bases, leaving 15 bases between the germline ends.

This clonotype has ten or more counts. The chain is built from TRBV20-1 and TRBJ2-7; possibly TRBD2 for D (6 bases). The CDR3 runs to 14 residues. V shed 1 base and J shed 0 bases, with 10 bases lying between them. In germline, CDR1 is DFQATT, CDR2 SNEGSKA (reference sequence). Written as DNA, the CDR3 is TGCAGTGCTAGAGCGGGGAGGAGCTCCTACGAGCAGTACTTC. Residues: CSARAGRSSYEQYF.

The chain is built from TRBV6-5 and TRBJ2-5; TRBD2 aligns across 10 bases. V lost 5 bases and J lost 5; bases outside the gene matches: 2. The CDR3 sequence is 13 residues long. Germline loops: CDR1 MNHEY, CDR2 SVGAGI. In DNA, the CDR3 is TGTGCCAGCAGTCGTAGCGGGGGGGAGACCCAGTACTTC. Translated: CASSRSGGETQYF.

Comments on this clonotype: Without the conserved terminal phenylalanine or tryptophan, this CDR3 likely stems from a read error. Written as DNA, the CDR3 is TGCAGTGCTAGACCCCTGTCGGCCACCCAAGAGACCCAGTACTGC. Amino acids: CSARPLSATQETQYC. The chain employs TRBV20-1 and TRBJ2-5, with D unclear. The V end lost 2 bases, the J end lost 1 base, and 14 bases lay between the germline ends. This CDR3 comprises 15 residues. CDR1 is DFQATT and CDR2 is SNEGSKA in the germline V gene (reference sequence).

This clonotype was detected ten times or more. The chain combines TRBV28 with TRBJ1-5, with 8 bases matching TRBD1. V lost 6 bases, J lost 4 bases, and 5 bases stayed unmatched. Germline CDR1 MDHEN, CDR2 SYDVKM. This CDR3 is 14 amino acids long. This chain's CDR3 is CASRKDRGNQPQHF. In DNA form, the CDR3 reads TGTGCCAGCAGGAAAGACAGGGGAAATCAGCCCCAGCATTTT.

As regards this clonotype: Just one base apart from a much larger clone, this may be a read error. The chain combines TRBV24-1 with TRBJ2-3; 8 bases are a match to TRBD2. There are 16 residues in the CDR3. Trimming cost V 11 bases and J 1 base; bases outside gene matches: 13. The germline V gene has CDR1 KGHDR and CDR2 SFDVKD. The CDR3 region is CASGLSPGGGTDTQYF. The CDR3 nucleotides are TGTGCCAGCGGTTTGAGTCCGGGAGGGGGCACAGATACGCAGTATTTT.

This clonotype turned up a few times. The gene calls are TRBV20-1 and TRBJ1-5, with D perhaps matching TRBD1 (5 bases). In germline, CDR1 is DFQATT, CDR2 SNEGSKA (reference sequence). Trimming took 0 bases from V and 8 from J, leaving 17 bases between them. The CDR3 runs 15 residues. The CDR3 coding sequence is TGCAGTGCTAGAGATCCGGGGACTACGACTAAGCCCCAGCATTTT. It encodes CSARDPGTTTKPQHF.

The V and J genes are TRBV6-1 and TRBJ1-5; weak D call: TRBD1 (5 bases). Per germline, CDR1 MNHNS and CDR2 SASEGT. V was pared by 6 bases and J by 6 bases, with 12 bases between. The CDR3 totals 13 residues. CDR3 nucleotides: TGTGCCAGCAGCGCAGGGATCAGTCAGCCCCAGCATTTT. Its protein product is CASSAGISQPQHF.

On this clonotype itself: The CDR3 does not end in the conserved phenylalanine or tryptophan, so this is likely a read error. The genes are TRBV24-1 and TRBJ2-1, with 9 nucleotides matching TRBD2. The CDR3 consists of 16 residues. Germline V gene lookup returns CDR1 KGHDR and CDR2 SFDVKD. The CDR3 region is CATGDSGRGGYSEQFL. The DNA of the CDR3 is TGTGCCACCGGTGATTCGGGGCGGGGGGGCTACAGTGAGCAGTTCCTC.

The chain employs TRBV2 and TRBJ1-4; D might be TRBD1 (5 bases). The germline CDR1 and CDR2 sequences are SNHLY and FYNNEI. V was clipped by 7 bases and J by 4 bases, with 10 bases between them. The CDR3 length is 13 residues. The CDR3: CASKGLDNEKLFF. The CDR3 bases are TGTGCCAGCAAGGGACTGGATAATGAAAAACTGTTTTTT.

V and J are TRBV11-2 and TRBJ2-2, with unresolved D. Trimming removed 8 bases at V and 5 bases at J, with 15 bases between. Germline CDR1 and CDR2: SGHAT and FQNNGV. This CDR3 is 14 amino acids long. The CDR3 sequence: CASSEGVRTGELFF. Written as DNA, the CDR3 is TGTGCCAGCTCCGAAGGAGTCAGGACCGGGGAGCTGTTTTTT.

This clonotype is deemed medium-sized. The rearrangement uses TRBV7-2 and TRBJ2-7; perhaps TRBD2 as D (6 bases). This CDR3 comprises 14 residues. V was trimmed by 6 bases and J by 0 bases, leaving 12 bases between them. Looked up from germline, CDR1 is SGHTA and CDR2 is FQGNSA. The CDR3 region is CASRSGVDSYEQYF. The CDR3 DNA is TGTGCCAGCAGGTCGGGGGTCGACTCCTACGAGCAGTACTTC.

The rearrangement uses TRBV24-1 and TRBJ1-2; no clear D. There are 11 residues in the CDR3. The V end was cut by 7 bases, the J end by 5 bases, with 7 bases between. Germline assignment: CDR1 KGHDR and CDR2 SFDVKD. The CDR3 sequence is CATRRLYGYTF. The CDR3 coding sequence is TGTGCCACCAGGCGATTGTATGGCTACACCTTC.

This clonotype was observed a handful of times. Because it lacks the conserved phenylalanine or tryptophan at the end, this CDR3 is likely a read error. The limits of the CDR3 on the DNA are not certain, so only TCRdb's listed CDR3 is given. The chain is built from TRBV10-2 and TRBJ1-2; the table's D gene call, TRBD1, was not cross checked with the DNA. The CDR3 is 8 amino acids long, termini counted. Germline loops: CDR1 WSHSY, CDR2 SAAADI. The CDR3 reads CASSIGGV.

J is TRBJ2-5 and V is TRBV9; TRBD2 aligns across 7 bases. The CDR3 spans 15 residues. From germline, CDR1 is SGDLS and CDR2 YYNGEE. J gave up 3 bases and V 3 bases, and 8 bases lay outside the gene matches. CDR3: CASSGGGGGKETQYF. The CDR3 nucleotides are TGTGCCAGCAGCGGTGGGGGGGGGGGGAAAGAGACCCAGTACTTC.

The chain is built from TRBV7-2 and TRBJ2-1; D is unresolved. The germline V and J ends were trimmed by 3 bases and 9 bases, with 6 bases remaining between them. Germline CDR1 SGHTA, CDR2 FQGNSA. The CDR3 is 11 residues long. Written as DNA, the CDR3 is TGTGCCAGCAGCTTTAGTACTGAGCAGTTCTTC. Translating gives CASSFSTEQFF.

As DNA, the CDR3 is TGTGCCAGCAGCTTCAGGGGGGATGAGCAGTACTTC. Translating gives CASSFRGDEQYF. The rearrangement uses TRBV7-8 and TRBJ2-7, with a possible D match to TRBD1 (7 bases). This CDR3 comprises 12 residues. Germline V gene lookup returns CDR1 SGHVS and CDR2 FQNEAQ. The germline V and J ends were trimmed by 3 bases and 7 bases, with 10 bases remaining between them.